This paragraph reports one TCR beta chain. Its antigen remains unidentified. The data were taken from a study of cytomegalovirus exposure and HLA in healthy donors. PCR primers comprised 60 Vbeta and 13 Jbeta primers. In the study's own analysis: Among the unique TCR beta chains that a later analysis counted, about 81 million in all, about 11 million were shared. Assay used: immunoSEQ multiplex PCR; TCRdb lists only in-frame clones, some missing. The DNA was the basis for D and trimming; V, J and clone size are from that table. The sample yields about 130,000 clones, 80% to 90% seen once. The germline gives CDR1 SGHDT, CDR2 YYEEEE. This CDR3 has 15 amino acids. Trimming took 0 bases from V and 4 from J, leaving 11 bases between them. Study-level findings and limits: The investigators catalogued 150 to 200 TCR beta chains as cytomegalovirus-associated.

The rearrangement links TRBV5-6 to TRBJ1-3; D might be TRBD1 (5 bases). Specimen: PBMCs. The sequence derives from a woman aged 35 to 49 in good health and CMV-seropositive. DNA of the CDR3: TGTGCCAGCAGCTTGGCGGCAGGGTGGGGAAACACCATATATTTT. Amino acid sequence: CASSLAAGWGNTIYF.